This TCR beta chain was profiled in a study of T cell responses to AZD1222 COVID-19 vaccine. With respect to this clone: Antigen unknown.

Method: immunoSEQ multiplex PCR; TCRdb's copy keeps in-frame clones and lacks some. The table has approximately 300,000 clones, roughly 93% seen once; the top ten hold roughly 0.51%. Trimming took 1 base from V and 3 from J; bases not matched to a gene: 3. Germline V CDR1 and CDR2: LGHDT, YNNKEL (reference sequence). The CDR3 totals 15 residues. Whole-study results and caveats: No day 14 peak samples; only post-peak repertoires were characterized. Two AZD1222 doses significantly raised spike-specific TCR breadth and depth over controls. CD4 TCRs linked to vaccination spanned spike, dominating at 160-218 and 743-854.

Specimen: peripheral blood, collected 28 days after the second AZD1222 dose. The receptor's source is an adult who received the AZD1222 COVID-19 vaccine. This rearrangement joins TRBV3-1 (or the pseudogene TRBV3-2) to TRBJ1-5; 7 nucleotides line up with TRBD1. Here the CDR3 DNA reads TGTGCCAGCAGCCAAGCACAGGGGTACAATCAGCCCCAGCATTTT. Translation: CASSQAQGYNQPQHF.